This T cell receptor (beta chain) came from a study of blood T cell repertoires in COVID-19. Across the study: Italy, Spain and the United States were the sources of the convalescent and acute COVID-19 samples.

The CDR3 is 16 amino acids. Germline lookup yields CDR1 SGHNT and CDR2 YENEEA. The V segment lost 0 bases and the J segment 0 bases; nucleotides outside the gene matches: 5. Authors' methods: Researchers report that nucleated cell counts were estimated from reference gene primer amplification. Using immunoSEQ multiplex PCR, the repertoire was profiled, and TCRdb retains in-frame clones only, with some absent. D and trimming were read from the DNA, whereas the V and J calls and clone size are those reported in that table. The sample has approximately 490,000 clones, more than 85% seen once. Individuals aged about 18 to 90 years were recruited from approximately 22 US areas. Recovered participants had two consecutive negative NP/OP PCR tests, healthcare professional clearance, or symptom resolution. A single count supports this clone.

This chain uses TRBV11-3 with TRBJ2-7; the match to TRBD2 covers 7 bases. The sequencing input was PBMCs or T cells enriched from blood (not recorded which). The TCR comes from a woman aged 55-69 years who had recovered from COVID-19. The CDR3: CASSLDRAGDSYEQYF. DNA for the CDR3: TGTGCCAGCAGCTTAGATCGTGCGGGGGACTCCTACGAGCAGTACTTC.